This passage covers 14 T cell receptor beta chains from one sample sequenced in a study of T cell responses to AZD1222 COVID-19 vaccine. The repertoire was sequenced with immunoSEQ multiplex PCR; TCRdb's copy has only in-frame clones and lacks some. The sample gives 150,000 or so clones, 90% to 95% of which show up once; around 2.8% is in the top ten. Specimen: peripheral blood, collected on day 0 of MenACWY control vaccination. These receptors all come from an adult in good health.

The chain links TRBV3-1 (or the pseudogene TRBV3-2) to TRBJ2-1; D unclear. This CDR3 region has 14 residues. V lost 4 bases and J lost 0, with 7 bases in between. Germline CDR1 reads LGHDT; CDR2 reads YNNKEL (reference sequence). The chain's CDR3 is CASSRQSSYNEQFF. The CDR3 DNA reads as TGTGCCAGCAGCCGACAAAGCTCCTACAATGAGCAGTTCTTC.

The chain couples TRBV28 to TRBJ1-1; 7 nucleotides line up with TRBD1. The germline V gene encodes CDR1 MDHEN and CDR2 SYDVKM. The ends lost 6 bases at V and 4 bases at J; junction bases unmatched: 11. The CDR3 loop spans 15 amino acids. The CDR3 protein is CASRLDRVRSTEAFF. The CDR3 DNA reads TGTGCCAGCAGACTAGACAGGGTTAGGAGCACTGAAGCTTTCTTT.

The chain couples TRBV5-1 to TRBJ1-1; tentatively, D is TRBD1 (5 bases). CDR3 length equals 14 residues. The V and J ends lost 4 bases and 0 bases respectively, with 10 bases between them. Germline V lookup: CDR1 SGHRS, CDR2 YFSETQ. CDR3 sequence (DNA): TGCGCCAGCAGCCCCGTGGACATGAACACTGAAGCTTTCTTT. It encodes CASSPVDMNTEAFF.

V usage is TRBV7-2 and J usage is TRBJ2-3, with no clear D. The germline V gene encodes CDR1 SGHTA and CDR2 FQGNSA. The CDR3 is 15 amino acids. V gave up 1 base and J gave up 4 bases, with 12 bases separating them. The CDR3 here is CASSLGSLASDTQYF. The DNA of the CDR3 is TGTGCCAGCAGCTTAGGTTCGTTGGCCTCAGATACGCAGTATTTT.

This rearrangement joins TRBV6-5 to TRBJ1-2; D remains ambiguous. The CDR3 consists of 13 residues. The V gene lost 2 bases and the J gene lost 7 bases, with 11 bases spanning the gap. In germline, CDR1 is MNHEY, CDR2 SVGAGI. CDR3 protein: CASSYRGYGGYTF. CDR3 DNA sequence: TGTGCCAGCAGTTACAGAGGGTACGGTGGCTACACCTTC.

The chain employs TRBV12-3 or TRBV12-4 and TRBJ2-7, with D tentatively TRBD1 (5 bases). CDR3 length: 13 amino acids. Trimming left V 7 bases short and J 5 bases short, with 15 bases between. The CDR3 is CASTETDYHEQYF. CDR3 in DNA: TGTGCCAGCACAGAGACAGATTATCACGAGCAGTACTTC.

The chain carries TRBV4-2 and TRBJ1-2; tentatively, D is TRBD1 (5 bases). Trimming removed 0 bases at V and 8 bases at J, with 13 bases between. The CDR3 has 14 residues. Germline CDR1 and CDR2: LGHNA and YNFKEQ. This chain's CDR3 is CASSQDSGAWGYTF. As DNA, the CDR3 is TGTGCCAGCAGCCAAGATAGTGGGGCGTGGGGCTACACCTTC.

V gene TRBV6-4 combines with J gene TRBJ2-1; D not certain. CDR1 MRHNA and CDR2 SNTAGT come from the germline V gene. Trimming left V 3 bases short and J 0 bases short, with 9 bases between. The CDR3 contains 15 residues. The CDR3 DNA reads as TGTGCCAGCAGTGAGTCCTGGAGCTCCTACAATGAGCAGTTCTTC. This encodes CASSESWSSYNEQFF.

The rearrangement uses TRBV2 and TRBJ2-1, with a possible D match to TRBD2 (5 bases). V lost 7 bases to trimming and J lost 8 bases, with 15 bases between them. The CDR3 consists of 13 residues. The germline gives CDR1 SNHLY, CDR2 FYNNEI. The CDR3 loop is CASTPRRADEQFF. The CDR3 nucleotides are TGTGCCAGCACTCCCAGGCGGGCAGATGAGCAGTTCTTC.

The chain couples TRBV12-5 to TRBJ2-5; D gene uncertain. V lost 1 base and J 7 bases, leaving 1 base between the germline ends. CDR3 length: 10 amino acids. Germline-derived CDR1 and CDR2 are LGHNT and FRNRAP. The CDR3 bases are TGTGCTAGTGGTTTGGGGACCCAGTACTTC. The encoded protein is CASGLGTQYF.

This chain links TRBV2 with TRBJ2-4; no firm D call. V lost 5 bases and J lost 1, with 6 bases in between. The CDR3 is 13 residues long. CDR1 SNHLY and CDR2 FYNNEI come from the germline V gene. The CDR3 region is CASSSAAKNIQYF. In DNA, the CDR3 is TGTGCCAGCAGTAGTGCGGCCAAAAACATTCAGTACTTC.

The V gene is TRBV29-1, the J gene TRBJ2-1; D gene unclear. V lost 5 bases and J 4 bases, leaving 12 bases between the germline ends. Per germline, CDR1 SQVTM and CDR2 ANQGSEA. The CDR3 contains 13 residues. CDR3 sequence (DNA): TGCAGCGTTAATTGGTTGCGTTACAATGAGCAGTTCTTC. Encoded protein: CSVNWLRYNEQFF.

The chain carries TRBV2 and TRBJ1-1; D is uncertain. This CDR3 region has 14 residues. V dropped 3 bases and J dropped 1 base, with 9 bases sitting between them. Germline loops: CDR1 SNHLY, CDR2 FYNNEI. The CDR3 bases are TGTGCCAGCAGTGACCCGGGCCGGAACACTGAAGCTTTCTTT. Translation: CASSDPGRNTEAFF.

V gene TRBV2 combines with J gene TRBJ1-2, with 7 bases aligning to TRBD1. CDR1 and CDR2 from the germline V gene are SNHLY and FYNNEI. This CDR3 region has 12 residues. Germline trimming cut 4 bases from V and 4 bases from J; bases unmatched to any gene: 0. In DNA form, the CDR3 reads TGTGCCAGCAGTGGGGACAGCTATGGCTACACCTTC. It is translated as CASSGDSYGYTF.